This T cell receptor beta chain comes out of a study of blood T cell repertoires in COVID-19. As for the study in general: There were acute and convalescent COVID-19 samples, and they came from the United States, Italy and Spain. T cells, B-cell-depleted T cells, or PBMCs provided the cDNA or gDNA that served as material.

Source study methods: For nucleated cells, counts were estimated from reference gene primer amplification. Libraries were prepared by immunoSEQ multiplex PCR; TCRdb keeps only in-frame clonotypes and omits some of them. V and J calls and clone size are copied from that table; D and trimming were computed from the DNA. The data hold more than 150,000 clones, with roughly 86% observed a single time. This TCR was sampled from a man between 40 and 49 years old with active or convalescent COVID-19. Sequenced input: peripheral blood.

The CDR3 region is CASSAIRVDEQYF. The CDR3, as DNA: TGTGCCAGCAGTGCGATCAGGGTTGACGAGCAGTACTTC. The genes are TRBV12-3 or TRBV12-4 and TRBJ2-7; D is possibly TRBD1 (5 bases). Trimming cost V 5 bases and J 5 bases, with 13 bases left between them. This CDR3 contains 13 residues.